A single sample gave rise to the 10 T cell receptor beta chains below, sequenced in a study of blood T cell repertoires in COVID-19. Profiled with immunoSEQ multiplex PCR; TCRdb holds only in-frame clones, not every one. This table has some 150,000 clones, around 81% appearing once. The sequenced sample consisted of peripheral blood. These receptors were taken from a human donor with acute or convalescent COVID-19. The donor label of this sample is uncertain.

The V and J genes are TRBV29-1 and TRBJ2-1, with a weak D call TRBD1 (5 bases). The CDR3 covers 15 residues. The germline V gene encodes CDR1 SQVTM and CDR2 ANQGSEA. V was shortened by 0 bases and J by 2 bases, with 11 bases between the two germline ends. CDR3 nucleotides: TGCAGCGTTGAAGATCAGGGCAGGGCCTACAATGAGCAGTTCTTC. Translating it yields CSVEDQGRAYNEQFF.

The chain is built from TRBV6-5 and TRBJ1-5, with D tentatively TRBD1 (5 bases). Germline CDR1 and CDR2: MNHEY and SVGAGI. Trimming took 4 bases from V and 6 from J, leaving 10 bases between them. The CDR3 is made up of 13 amino acids. The CDR3 loop reads CASSSIGGQPQHF. For the CDR3, the DNA is TGTGCCAGCAGTTCAATCGGGGGTCAGCCCCAGCATTTT.

The chain links TRBV15 to TRBJ1-2, with D perhaps matching TRBD1 (6 bases). The germline CDR1 and CDR2 sequences are LNHNV and YYDKDF (reference sequence). The CDR3 consists of 13 residues. V gave up 5 bases and J gave up 8 bases, with 15 bases separating them. The CDR3 region has the DNA TGTGCCACCAGCCGGGGGAGGGGGAACGGCTACACCTTC. Translating it yields CATSRGRGNGYTF.

This clone has a handful of counts. Other DNA sequences within the sample encode an identical CDR3. The chain combines TRBV3-1 (or the pseudogene TRBV3-2) with TRBJ1-3; the D is unclear. Trimming removed 4 bases at V and 4 bases at J, with 5 bases between. The CDR3 contains 12 residues. Germline assignment: CDR1 LGHDT and CDR2 YNNKEL (reference sequence). CDR3 amino acids: CASSPGGNTIYF. For the CDR3, the DNA is TGTGCCAGCAGCCCGGGGGGAAACACCATATATTTT.

This clone was seen once. The chain links TRBV18 to TRBJ1-4; TRBD1 agrees at 10 bases. The CDR3 extends over 17 amino acids. The germline gives CDR1 KGHSH, CDR2 LQKENI. V trimming: 6 bases; J trimming: 7 bases; junction bases outside the gene matches: 14. The chain's CDR3 is CASSKRGQGITGEKLFF. CDR3 coding DNA: TGTGCCAGCTCGAAGCGGGGACAGGGGATAACAGGTGAAAAACTGTTTTTT.

J is TRBJ1-1 and V is TRBV5-4; TRBD1 might be the D (6 bases). V lost 0 bases to trimming and J lost 6 bases, with 12 bases between them. Per the germline V gene, CDR1 is SGHNT and CDR2 is YYREEE (reference sequence). There are 14 residues in the CDR3. This chain's CDR3 is CASSLEGVEAEAFF. The CDR3 region has the DNA TGTGCCAGCAGCTTGGAGGGGGTTGAGGCTGAAGCTTTCTTT.

The chain links TRBV3-1 (or the pseudogene TRBV3-2) to TRBJ2-1, with TRBD1 identical over 11 bases. In germline, CDR1 is LGHDT, CDR2 YNNKEL (reference sequence). V shed 2 bases and J 8 bases; nucleotides not matched to a gene: 5. This CDR3 is built from 15 residues. This CDR3 reads CASSQPGQGAYEQFF. For the CDR3, the DNA is TGTGCCAGCAGCCAACCCGGACAGGGGGCCTATGAGCAGTTCTTC.

A single count supports this clone. Other nucleotide sequences in the sample specify the same CDR3. The V gene is TRBV2, the J gene TRBJ1-2; TRBD1 agrees at 8 bases. Germline V gene sequence: CDR1 SNHLY, CDR2 FYNNEI. This CDR3 is 13 amino acids long. Trimming cost V 1 base and J 5 bases; bases outside gene matches: 0. The chain's CDR3 is CASSEGQGYGYTF. CDR3 nucleotide sequence: TGTGCCAGCAGTGAAGGACAGGGGTATGGCTACACCTTC.

The rearrangement links TRBV12-3 or TRBV12-4 to TRBJ2-1; no firm D call. Trimming cost V 7 bases and J 4 bases, with 11 bases left between them. CDR3 length: 13 amino acids. CDR3 protein: CASTQIVYNEQFF. For the CDR3, the DNA is TGTGCCAGCACCCAGATCGTATACAATGAGCAGTTCTTC.

This chain joins TRBV2 and TRBJ1-1; 7 positions agree with TRBD1. With 7 bases clipped from V and 1 base from J, the junction kept 6 bases outside the gene matches. The CDR3 contains 14 residues. The germline CDR1 and CDR2 sequences are SNHLY and FYNNEI. CDR3 region: CASTRTGANTEAFF. The CDR3 nucleotides are TGTGCCAGCACTAGAACAGGGGCGAACACTGAAGCTTTCTTT.